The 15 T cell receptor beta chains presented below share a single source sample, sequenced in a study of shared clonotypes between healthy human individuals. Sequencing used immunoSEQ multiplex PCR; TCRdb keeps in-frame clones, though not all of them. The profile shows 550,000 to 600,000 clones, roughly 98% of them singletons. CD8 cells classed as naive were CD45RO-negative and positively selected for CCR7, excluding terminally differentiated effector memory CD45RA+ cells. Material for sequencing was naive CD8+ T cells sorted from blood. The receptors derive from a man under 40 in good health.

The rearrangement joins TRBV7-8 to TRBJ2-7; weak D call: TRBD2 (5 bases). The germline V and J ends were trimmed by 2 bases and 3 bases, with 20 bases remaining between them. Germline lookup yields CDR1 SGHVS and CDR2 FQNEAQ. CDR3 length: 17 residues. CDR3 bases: TGTGCCAGCAGCTTAATCCCCGGGATCCAGGAGGACTACGAGCAGTACTTC. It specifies CASSLIPGIQEDYEQYF. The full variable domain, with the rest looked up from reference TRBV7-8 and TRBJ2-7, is GAGVSQSPRYKVAKRGQDVALRCDPISGHVSLFWYQQALGQGPEFLTYFQNEAQLDKSGLPSDRFFAERPEGSVSTLKIQRTQQEDSAVYLCASSLIPGIQEDYEQYFGPGTRLTVT.

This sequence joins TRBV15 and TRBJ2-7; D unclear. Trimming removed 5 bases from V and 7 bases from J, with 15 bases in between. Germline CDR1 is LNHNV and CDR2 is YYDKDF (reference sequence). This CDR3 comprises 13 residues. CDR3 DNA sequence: TGTGCCACCAGCGTCAATTCGGGCGTGGAGCAGTACTTC. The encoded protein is CATSVNSGVEQYF. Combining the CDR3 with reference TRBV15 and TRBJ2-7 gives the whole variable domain DAMVIQNPRYQVTQFGKPVTLSCSQTLNHNVMYWYQQKSSQAPKLLFHYYDKDFNNEADTPDNFQSRRPNTSFCFLDIRSPGLGDTAMYLCATSVNSGVEQYFGPGTRLTVT.

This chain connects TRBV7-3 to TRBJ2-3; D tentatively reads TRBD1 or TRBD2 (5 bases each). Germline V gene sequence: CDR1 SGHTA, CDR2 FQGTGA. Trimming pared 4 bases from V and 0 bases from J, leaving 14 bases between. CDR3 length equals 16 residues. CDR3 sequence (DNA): TGTGCCAGCAGCTCCCGGGACGAAATCAGCACAGATACGCAGTATTTT. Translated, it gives CASSSRDEISTDTQYF. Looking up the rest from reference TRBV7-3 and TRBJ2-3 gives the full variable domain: GAGVSQTPSNKVTEKGKYVELRCDPISGHTALYWYRQSLGQGPEFLIYFQGTGAADDSGLPNDRFFAVRPEGSVSTLKIQRTERGDSAVYLCASSSRDEISTDTQYFGPGTRLTVL.

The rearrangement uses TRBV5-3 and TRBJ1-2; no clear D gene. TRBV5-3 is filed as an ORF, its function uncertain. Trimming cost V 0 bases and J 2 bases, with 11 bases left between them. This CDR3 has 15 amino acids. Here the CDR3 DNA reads TGTGCCAGAAGCTTGGCCGAGGCACCGAACTATGGCTACACCTTC. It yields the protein CARSLAEAPNYGYTF.

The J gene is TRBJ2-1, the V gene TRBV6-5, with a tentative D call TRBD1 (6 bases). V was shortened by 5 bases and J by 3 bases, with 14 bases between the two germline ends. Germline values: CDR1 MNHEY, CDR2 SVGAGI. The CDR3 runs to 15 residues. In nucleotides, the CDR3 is TGTGCCAGCAGTCAGCAGGGGAAGGTCTACAATGAGCAGTTCTTC. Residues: CASSQQGKVYNEQFF.

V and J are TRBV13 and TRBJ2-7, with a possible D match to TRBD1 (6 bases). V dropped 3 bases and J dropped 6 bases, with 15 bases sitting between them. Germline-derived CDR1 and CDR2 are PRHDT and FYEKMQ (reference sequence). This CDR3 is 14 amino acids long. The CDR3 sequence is CASSFGGRGGEQYF. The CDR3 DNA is TGTGCCAGCAGCTTTGGTGGGAGAGGGGGCGAGCAGTACTTC.

DNA for the CDR3: TGTGCCAGCAGCCCTAGGGGCGGGAGCTCCTACAATGAGCAGTTCTTC. Protein: CASSPRGGSSYNEQFF. The chain recombines TRBV7-8 with TRBJ2-1; 7 bases agree with TRBD2. The CDR3 has 16 amino acids. V shed 5 bases and J 0 bases; nucleotides not matched to a gene: 7. In germline, CDR1 is SGHVS, CDR2 FQNEAQ.

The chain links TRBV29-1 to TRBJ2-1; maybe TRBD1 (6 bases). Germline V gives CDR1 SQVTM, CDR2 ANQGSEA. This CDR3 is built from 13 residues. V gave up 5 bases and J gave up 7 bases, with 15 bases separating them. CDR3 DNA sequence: TGCAGCGTTCAGACAACTGACAGGAATGAGCAGTTCTTC. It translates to CSVQTTDRNEQFF.

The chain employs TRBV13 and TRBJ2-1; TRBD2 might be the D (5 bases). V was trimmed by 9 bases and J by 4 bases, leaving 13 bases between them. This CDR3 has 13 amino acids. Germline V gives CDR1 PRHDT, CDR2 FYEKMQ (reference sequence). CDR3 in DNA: TGTGCCAGTACTAGTCCGGTTTACAATGAGCAGTTCTTC. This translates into CASTSPVYNEQFF.

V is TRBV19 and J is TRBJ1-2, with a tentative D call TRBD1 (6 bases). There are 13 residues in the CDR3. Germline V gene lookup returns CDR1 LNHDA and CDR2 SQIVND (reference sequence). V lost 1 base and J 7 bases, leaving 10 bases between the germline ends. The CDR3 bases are TGTGCCAGTAGTATAGGGACAGTTCCTGGCTACACCTTC. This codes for CASSIGTVPGYTF.

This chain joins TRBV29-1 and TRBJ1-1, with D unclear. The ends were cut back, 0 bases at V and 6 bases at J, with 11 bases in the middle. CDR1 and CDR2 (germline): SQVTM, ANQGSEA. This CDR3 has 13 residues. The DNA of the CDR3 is TGCAGCGTTGAAGACGCTGGGTTGGCTGAAGCTTTCTTT. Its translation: CSVEDAGLAEAFF.

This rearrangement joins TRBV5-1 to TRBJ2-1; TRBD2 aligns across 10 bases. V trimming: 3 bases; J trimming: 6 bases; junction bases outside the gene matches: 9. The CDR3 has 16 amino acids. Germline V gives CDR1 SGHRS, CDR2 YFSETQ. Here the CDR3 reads CASSSGLAGVGNEQFF. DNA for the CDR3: TGCGCCAGCAGCTCCGGGCTAGCGGGAGTGGGCAATGAGCAGTTCTTC.

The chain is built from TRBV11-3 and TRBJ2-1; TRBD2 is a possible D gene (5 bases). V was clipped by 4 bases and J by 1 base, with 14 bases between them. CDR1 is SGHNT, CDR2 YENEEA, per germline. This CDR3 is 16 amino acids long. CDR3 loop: CASSSSRSGSYNEQFF. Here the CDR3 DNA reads TGTGCCAGCAGCTCCTCCAGGAGCGGTTCCTACAATGAGCAGTTCTTC.

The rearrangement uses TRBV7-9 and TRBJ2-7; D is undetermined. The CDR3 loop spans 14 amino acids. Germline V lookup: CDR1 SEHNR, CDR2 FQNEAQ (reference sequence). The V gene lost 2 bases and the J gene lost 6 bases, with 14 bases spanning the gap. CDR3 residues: CASSLSVEYAEQYF. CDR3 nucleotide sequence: TGTGCCAGCAGCTTATCGGTGGAATACGCCGAGCAGTACTTC.

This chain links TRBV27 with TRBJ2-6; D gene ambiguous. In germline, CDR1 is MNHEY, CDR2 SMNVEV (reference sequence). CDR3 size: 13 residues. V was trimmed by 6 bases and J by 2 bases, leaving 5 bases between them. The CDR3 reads CASSRTGANVLTF. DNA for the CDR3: TGTGCCAGCAGCCGTACTGGGGCCAACGTCCTGACTTTC.